The clone carrying this TCR beta chain was picked up a small number of times. The sample is drawn from a study of blood T cell repertoires in COVID-19. Background on the study: Acute and convalescent COVID-19 specimens originated in the United States, Italy and Spain.

Germline values: CDR1 ENHRY, CDR2 SYGVKD. The CDR3 loop spans 14 amino acids. V trimming: 8 bases; J trimming: 4 bases; junction bases outside the gene matches: 10. Sequencing was performed with immunoSEQ multiplex PCR; in TCRdb, only in-frame clones are kept and a portion is missing. The sample has fewer than 90,000 clones; around 74% are singletons. This chain connects TRBV10-3 to TRBJ2-7, with TRBD2 matching over 8 bases. Sequencing input: peripheral blood. This sequence originates from a man in his fifties or sixties with COVID-19, enrolled during active disease. The chain's CDR3 is CAIGLAGITYEQYF. The CDR3 region has the DNA TGTGCCATCGGCCTAGCGGGTATTACGTACGAGCAGTACTTC.